The 10 T cell receptor beta chains presented below share a single source sample, sequenced in a study of T cell responses to AZD1222 COVID-19 vaccine. Sequencing used immunoSEQ multiplex PCR; TCRdb keeps in-frame clones, though not all of them. The table lists more than 110,000 clones, 85% to 95% of them singletons, with 3% to 4.5% in the top ten. The sequenced sample was peripheral blood, obtained 28 days after the second AZD1222 dose. These receptors originate from an adult who received the AZD1222 COVID-19 vaccine.

The chain uses TRBV7-3 and TRBJ2-1; either TRBD1 or TRBD2 may fit D (6 bases each). This CDR3 has 13 amino acids. Germline assignment: CDR1 SGHTA and CDR2 FQGTGA. Deletions cut 5 bases from V and 9 bases from J, with 14 bases between. The CDR3 nucleotides are TGTGCCAGCAGCATTTTCGGGGGCGGTGAGCAGTTCTTC. It specifies CASSIFGGGEQFF.

The chain links TRBV19 to TRBJ1-2, with 8 bases lining up with TRBD1. This CDR3 has 15 amino acids. Losses at the gene ends were 7 bases for V and 3 bases for J; bases not matched to a gene: 10. CDR1 LNHDA and CDR2 SQIVND come from the germline V gene (reference sequence). The DNA for the CDR3 is TGTGCCAGTACCCCTTGGACAGGGAAGGACTATGGCTACACCTTC. Protein: CASTPWTGKDYGYTF.

The chain is built from TRBV5-1 and TRBJ2-2; 8 positions match TRBD2. V shed 5 bases and J 0 bases; nucleotides not matched to a gene: 3. CDR3 length: 15 residues. CDR1 and CDR2 from the germline V gene are SGHRS and YFSETQ. Here the CDR3 reads CASRTSDSNTGELFF. The CDR3 DNA sequence: TGCGCCAGCAGGACTAGCGACTCGAACACCGGGGAGCTGTTTTTT.

The J gene is TRBJ1-1, the V gene TRBV9; TRBD1 might be the D (5 bases). CDR3 size: 14 residues. V lost 7 bases to trimming and J lost 4 bases, with 17 bases between them. From germline, CDR1 is SGDLS and CDR2 YYNGEE. CDR3 region: CASGAVGGVTEAFF. In nucleotides, the CDR3 is TGTGCCAGCGGGGCCGTAGGAGGGGTCACTGAAGCTTTCTTT.

This clone showed up just once. The V and J genes are TRBV5-6 and TRBJ2-7; TRBD2 is a possible D gene (6 bases). With 0 bases removed from V and 4 bases from J, the gap between germline ends came to 14 bases. CDR1 and CDR2 (germline): SGHDT, YYEEEE. This CDR3 is 15 amino acids long. The CDR3 sequence: CASSLGQGLGYEQYF. The CDR3, as DNA: TGTGCCAGCAGCTTGGGGCAGGGACTTGGGTACGAGCAGTACTTC. Using reference TRBV5-6 and TRBJ2-7 for the parts outside the CDR3, the full variable domain is DAGVTQSPTHLIKTRGQQVTLRCSPKSGHDTVSWYQQALGQGPQFIFQYYEEEERQRGNFPDRFSGHQFPNYSSELNVNALLLGDSALYLCASSLGQGLGYEQYFGPGTRLTVT.

This clone is a singleton in its sample. This chain joins TRBV28 and TRBJ1-2; D perhaps matches TRBD1 (5 bases). Germline V gene data show CDR1 as MDHEN and CDR2 as SYDVKM. V was pared by 7 bases and J by 8 bases, with 20 bases between. This CDR3 has 14 residues. The CDR3 DNA follows: TGTGCCAGCACCCCTTCTGGGGCTCTATACGGCTACACCTTC. Residues: CASTPSGALYGYTF.

The count of this clone is one. The genes are TRBV5-6 and TRBJ2-3, with TRBD1 matching over 7 bases. V lost 4 bases and J lost 8; bases outside the gene matches: 4. This CDR3 region has 12 residues. Per the germline V gene, CDR1 is SGHDT and CDR2 is YYEEEE. CDR3 nucleotides: TGTGCCAGCAGCCTAACAGGGGTTACGCAGTATTTT. Protein sequence: CASSLTGVTQYF.

V gene TRBV7-2 combines with J gene TRBJ1-1, with 7 bases identical to TRBD1. This CDR3 comprises 16 residues. V lost 2 bases, J lost 5 bases, and 11 bases stayed unmatched. Germline CDR1 and CDR2: SGHTA and FQGNSA. As DNA, the CDR3 is TGTGCCAGCAGCTTACGACAGGGAAGGGGGAAAACTGAAGCTTTCTTT. This sequence encodes CASSLRQGRGKTEAFF.

The chain is built from TRBV28 and TRBJ1-2, with D possibly being TRBD1 (5 bases). The CDR3 sequence is 13 residues long. The germline V gene encodes CDR1 MDHEN and CDR2 SYDVKM. Trimming removed 6 bases from V and 0 bases from J, with 8 bases in between. The CDR3 protein is CASRTVANYGYTF. CDR3 bases: TGTGCCAGCAGGACAGTAGCTAACTATGGCTACACCTTC.

This clone was detected once. The chain employs TRBV28 and TRBJ1-5, with a weak D call TRBD1 (5 bases). Germline lookup yields CDR1 MDHEN and CDR2 SYDVKM. The CDR3 spans 15 residues. V was cut by 7 bases and J by 5 bases, with 18 bases left in between. CDR3 DNA: TGTGCCAGCAAGGAAAAGGGAAGACAGCATCAGCCCCAGCATTTT. Translating it yields CASKEKGRQHQPQHF.